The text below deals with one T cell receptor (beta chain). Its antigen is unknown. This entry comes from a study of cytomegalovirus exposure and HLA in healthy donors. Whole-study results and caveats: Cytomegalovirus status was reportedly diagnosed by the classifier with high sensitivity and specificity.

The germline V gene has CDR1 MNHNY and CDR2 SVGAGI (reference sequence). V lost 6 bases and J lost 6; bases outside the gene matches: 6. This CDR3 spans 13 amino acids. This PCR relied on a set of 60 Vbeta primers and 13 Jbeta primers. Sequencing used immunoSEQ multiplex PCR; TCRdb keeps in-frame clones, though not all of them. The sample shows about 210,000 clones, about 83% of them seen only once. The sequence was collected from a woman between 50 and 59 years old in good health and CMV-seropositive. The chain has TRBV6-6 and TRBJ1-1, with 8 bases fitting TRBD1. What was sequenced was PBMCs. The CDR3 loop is CASRRTGSSEAFF. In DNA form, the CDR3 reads TGTGCCAGCAGACGGACAGGGAGCTCTGAAGCTTTCTTT.